This T cell receptor (beta chain) was sequenced for a study of blood T cell repertoires in COVID-19. Background on the study: Both acute and convalescent COVID-19 samples were obtained from the United States, Italy and Spain. T cells, B-cell-depleted T cells, or PBMCs supplied cDNA or gDNA.

Authors' analysis steps: Nucleated cell number was recorded as an estimate derived from reference gene primer amplification. TCRdb's table, derived via immunoSEQ multiplex PCR, lists solely in-frame clones and lacks some. The DNA was the basis for D and trimming; V, J and clone size are from that table. There are around 14,000 clones in the sample; 80% to 90% occur only once, and less than 3.5% lies in the top ten. This clone occurred once. The V end lost 1 base, the J end lost 3 bases, and 10 bases lay between the germline ends. The CDR3 length is 15 residues. Germline CDR1 is SGHTA and CDR2 is FQGNSA.

V is TRBV7-2 and J is TRBJ2-1; D is ambiguous. This TCR was recovered from a human donor in a cohort sampled during active COVID-19. The sequenced sample was peripheral blood. In DNA, the CDR3 is TGTGCCAGCAGCTTAGGTGATACCTACTACAATGAGCAGTTCTTC. This gives the protein CASSLGDTYYNEQFF.